The sequence of this TCR beta chain was determined in a study of T cell responses to AZD1222 COVID-19 vaccine (dated by TCRdb to the early 2020s). About the investigation overall: AZD1222 recipients given second doses at about 4 weeks or at about 12 weeks were pooled, since spike-specific TCR depth and breadth were not found to differ between the two schedules. Enrollment into the trials was organized by age into subgroups of 18-55, 56-69 and 70-plus years, and those subgroups contained approximately 150, 30 and 60 TCR-sequenced participants, respectively. TCR sequencing covered approximately 230 trial participants: about 210 given two doses of AZD1222 and about 26 given two doses of MenACWY control vaccine.

For this clone: This receptor's antigen is unknown. One base away there is no much larger clone; base qualities are not given.

Paper-wide results and their limitations: Reportedly, close to half of the unique spike-specific TCRs recognized epitopes lying outside the regions that are mutated in the B.1.351 and B.1.1.7 variants. Spike-specific TCR breadth and depth rose significantly after two AZD1222 doses compared with day 0 and with MenACWY recipients. Participants were mostly white British and included more females than males, and it was suggested by the authors that clonal diversity may have been underestimated. The 56-69-year group was small, and its depth increase did not reach significance, likely because of low power. Conclusions about previously exposed vaccinees were limited because only six AZD1222 recipients were SARS-CoV-2 seropositive at baseline. The whole spike protein was spanned by vaccine-associated CD4 TCRs, and dominant responses were seen in regions 160-218 and 743-854. No day 14 peak-response samples were available, so repertoires were characterized only after the peak T cell response.

The CDR3 regions of human TCRbeta chains were subjected to immunosequencing. The published analysis was carried out like this. Repertoire TCRs were matched against a reference library of SARS-CoV-2-specific TCRs generated with the MIRA antigen-specificity platform. Breadth was defined as the fraction of unique TCRs that were SARS-CoV-2-associated. Depth was defined as the fraction of total T cells that were SARS-CoV-2-associated. Using the MIRA data, every spike-specific TCR was mapped to the spike region that the TCR reacted to and assigned to either a CD4 or a CD8 class. Log10-transformed breadth and depth values were compared by one-way ANOVA with Sidak's multiple comparisons tests. Not all clones reach the TCRdb copy of this immuneACCESS table, which keeps in-frame sequences only. Checked studies attribute under half of the gap to unresolved V genes and leave the rest unexplained. The V and J calls and clone size come from that table; D and trimming were worked out from the DNA. The sample contains 150,000 to 200,000 clones, 90% to 95% of them found a single time. In total, the top ten clones hold under 2.5% of the sample.

In light of the paper, this sample's time point label describes: baseline before first vaccination. Vaccinee samples were obtained from the UK trials COV001 and COV002, which included a single-blind randomized controlled phase 2/3 trial of AZD1222 (ChAdOx1 nCoV-19) in healthy adults. For TCRbeta chain sequencing, PBMC samples were collected from trial participants at day 0 and at day 28 after the second dose. V and J are truncated by 5 bases and 1 base respectively, leaving an intervening sequence of 11 bases. The germline V gene yields SGHTA for CDR1 and FQGNSA for CDR2. The CDR3 spans 14 residues, from the cysteine through the phenylalanine. Only CDR3 DNA remains: 42 bases, in frame from the first base.

Here the chain combines TRBV7-2 and TRBJ1-1, with the D gene call left open. The receptor was derived from an adult in good health. Sample: peripheral blood, taken on day 0 of AZD1222 vaccination. The CDR3 protein is CASSPQPANTEAFF. The nucleotide sequence is given as TGTGCCAGCAGCCCCCAGCCGGCGAACACTGAAGCTTTCTTT.